These 25 T cell receptor beta chains originate from one sample sequenced in a study of T cell changes during pregnancy in multiple sclerosis. Produced via immunoSEQ multiplex PCR; TCRdb's table is partial and in-frame only. The data contain 40,000 to 60,000 clones, around 93% of them singletons. The sequencing here drew on CD8+ T cells from peripheral blood mononuclear cells, taken in the second trimester of pregnancy. The receptor source for this set is a female donor with multiple sclerosis, enrolled in a pregnancy study.

The chain has TRBV11-2 and TRBJ2-7, with 7 bases matching TRBD2. The germline gives CDR1 SGHAT, CDR2 FQNNGV. This CDR3 has 13 amino acids. V gave up 5 bases and J gave up 6 bases; unmatched junction bases: 7. The DNA for the CDR3 is TGTGCCAGCAGCCCGGGGACTACGACCGAGCAGTACTTC. This sequence encodes CASSPGTTTEQYF.

This rearrangement joins TRBV7-9 to TRBJ2-1; D is ambiguous. The CDR3 loop spans 12 amino acids. Germline assignment: CDR1 SEHNR and CDR2 FQNEAQ (reference sequence). The ends were cut back, 1 base at V and 6 bases at J, with 4 bases in the middle. The chain's CDR3 is CASSLDSNEQFF. For the CDR3, the DNA is TGTGCCAGCAGCTTAGACAGCAATGAGCAGTTCTTC. The full variable domain, with the rest looked up from reference TRBV7-9 and TRBJ2-1, is DTGVSQNPRHKITKRGQNVTFRCDPISEHNRLYWYRQTLGQGPEFLTYFQNEAQLEKSRLLSDRFSAERPKGSFSTLEIQRTEQGDSAMYLCASSLDSNEQFFGPGTRLTVL.

This sequence joins TRBV9 and TRBJ2-5, with 7 bases fitting TRBD1. The CDR3 has 13 amino acids. Germline lookup yields CDR1 SGDLS and CDR2 YYNGEE. V gave up 2 bases and J gave up 4 bases; unmatched junction bases: 2. CDR3: CASSVGDRETQYF. CDR3 bases: TGTGCCAGCAGCGTTGGGGACAGAGAGACCCAGTACTTC.

This chain joins TRBV5-6 and TRBJ1-4; 7 bases are shared with TRBD1. Germline V CDR1 and CDR2: SGHDT, YYEEEE. V trimming: 4 bases; J trimming: 3 bases; junction bases outside the gene matches: 3. The CDR3 extends over 14 amino acids. The CDR3 spells CASSPQGANEKLFF. The DNA of the CDR3 is TGTGCCAGCAGCCCGCAGGGGGCTAATGAAAAACTGTTTTTT.

The CDR3 DNA is TGTGCCAGCTGGGGGGGGGCTAATGAAAAACTGTTTTTT. It codes for CASWGGANEKLFF. The V and J genes are TRBV2 and TRBJ1-4, with D tentatively TRBD1 (5 bases). The CDR3 spans 13 residues. In germline, CDR1 is SNHLY, CDR2 FYNNEI. V lost 8 bases, J lost 3 bases, and 10 bases lay in between.

This sequence joins TRBV2 and TRBJ2-5, with D possibly being TRBD1 (6 bases). The V gene lost 8 bases and the J gene lost 3 bases, with 16 bases spanning the gap. The CDR3 runs 14 residues. Germline values: CDR1 SNHLY, CDR2 FYNNEI. CDR3 loop: CASLNRDNKETQYF. CDR3 DNA sequence: TGTGCCAGCCTCAACCGGGACAATAAAGAGACCCAGTACTTC.

The chain has TRBV9 and TRBJ2-5; D unresolved. Trimming removed 4 bases at V and 0 bases at J, with 13 bases between. The CDR3 is 15 amino acids. Germline loops: CDR1 SGDLS, CDR2 YYNGEE. The CDR3 DNA sequence: TGTGCCAGCAGCCCAGACACACTGTACCAAGAGACCCAGTACTTC. It encodes CASSPDTLYQETQYF.

V and J are TRBV4-1 and TRBJ2-5; 10 bases align to TRBD2. This CDR3 is built from 15 residues. The V segment lost 1 base and the J segment 5 bases; nucleotides outside the gene matches: 4. Germline CDR1 reads MGHRA; CDR2 reads YSYEKL. CDR3 sequence: CASSQAPSGGETQYF. In DNA form, the CDR3 reads TGCGCCAGCAGCCAAGCCCCTAGCGGGGGTGAGACCCAGTACTTC.

In DNA form, the CDR3 reads TGTGCCAGCAGCGTAGCTGATAGAGGCTATGGCTACACCTTC. Amino acids: CASSVADRGYGYTF. The genes are TRBV9 and TRBJ1-2; no clear D gene. The CDR3 totals 14 residues. The V end was cut by 0 bases, the J end by 4 bases, with 10 bases between. Germline values: CDR1 SGDLS, CDR2 YYNGEE.

The J gene is TRBJ2-7, the V gene TRBV7-6; TRBD2 might be the D (7 bases). Germline V gene lookup returns CDR1 SGHVS and CDR2 FNYEAQ. V lost 8 bases and J 2 bases, leaving 13 bases between the germline ends. The CDR3 contains 13 residues. DNA for the CDR3: TGTGCCAGCGGTGCGGGGGCCGCCTACGAGCAGTACTTC. Translation: CASGAGAAYEQYF.

By share, this clone counts as medium-sized. The V gene is TRBV6-4, the J gene TRBJ2-3, with D possibly being TRBD2 (6 bases). Trimming took off 6 bases at V and 5 bases at J, with 15 bases between the two ends. This CDR3 is built from 14 residues. In germline, CDR1 is MRHNA, CDR2 SNTAGT. Here the CDR3 reads CASSKDSEGDTQYF. The CDR3 DNA reads as TGTGCCAGCAGCAAAGACTCGGAGGGAGATACGCAGTATTTT.

The chain has TRBV4-3 and TRBJ1-1; D gene ambiguous. The CDR3 is 18 residues long. The V and J ends lost 3 bases and 0 bases respectively, with 20 bases between them. From germline, CDR1 is LGHNA and CDR2 YSLEER. CDR3 DNA: TGCGCCAGCAGCCATGCCTCAGCGGGAGGCCAGATGAACACTGAAGCTTTCTTT. Protein: CASSHASAGGQMNTEAFF.

The chain carries TRBV6-5 and TRBJ2-7; D ambiguous. Germline loops: CDR1 MNHEY, CDR2 SVGAGI. V was pared by 5 bases and J by 1 base, with 9 bases between. This CDR3 region has 13 residues. The CDR3 DNA sequence: TGTGCCAGCAGTACCCTAGGATCCTACGAGCAGTACTTC. Its protein is CASSTLGSYEQYF.

The rearrangement uses TRBV9 and TRBJ2-7; 7 bases are a match to TRBD1. The J segment lost 7 bases and the V segment lost 4 bases, leaving 8 bases of the junction unmatched. CDR1 SGDLS and CDR2 YYNGEE come from the germline V gene. The CDR3 is 13 residues long. The CDR3 region has the DNA TGTGCCAGCAGCCCCAGACAGGGATGGGAGCAGTACTTC. Amino acids: CASSPRQGWEQYF.

This chain connects TRBV4-3 to TRBJ2-1, with 7 bases identical to TRBD1. Germline CDR1 is LGHNA and CDR2 is YSLEER. Losses at the gene ends were 0 bases for V and 4 bases for J; bases not matched to a gene: 12. The length of the CDR3 is 18 residues. CDR3 sequence (DNA): TGCGCCAGCAGCCAAGATAAAAGACAGGGATCAATTTACAATGAGCAGTTCTTC. This codes for CASSQDKRQGSIYNEQFF.

The chain employs TRBV6-6 and TRBJ2-1, with D hard to call. Deletions cut 0 bases from V and 4 bases from J, with 7 bases between. This CDR3 is 14 amino acids long. Per the germline V gene, CDR1 is MNHNY and CDR2 is SVGAGI (reference sequence). The CDR3 here is CASSYSSGYNEQFF. The CDR3 nucleotides are TGTGCCAGCAGTTACTCGAGTGGTTACAATGAGCAGTTCTTC.

This clone was recorded once. This chain links TRBV27 with TRBJ2-1, with D unclear. With 2 bases removed from V and 12 bases from J, the gap between germline ends came to 8 bases. Looked up from germline, CDR1 is MNHEY and CDR2 is SMNVEV (reference sequence). CDR3 length: 11 amino acids. The CDR3 DNA reads as TGTGCCAGCAGTTTACCCCCTTGGCAGTTCTTC. Translating it yields CASSLPPWQFF.

The rearrangement joins TRBV9 to TRBJ1-1; a possible D gene is TRBD1 (6 bases). Germline lookup yields CDR1 SGDLS and CDR2 YYNGEE. V lost 1 base to trimming and J lost 6 bases, with 13 bases between them. The CDR3 extends over 14 amino acids. This CDR3 reads CASSVLQGSPEAFF. The DNA of the CDR3 is TGTGCCAGCAGCGTATTGCAGGGGTCCCCTGAAGCTTTCTTT.

The J gene is TRBJ1-2, the V gene TRBV7-7, with 7 bases that match TRBD1. With 4 bases clipped from V and 4 bases from J, the junction kept 21 bases outside the gene matches. The germline V gene has CDR1 SSHAT and CDR2 FNYEAQ (reference sequence). The CDR3 extends over 19 amino acids. CDR3 protein: CASSSWSLGQGGVPYGYTF. The DNA for the CDR3 is TGTGCCAGCAGCTCGTGGAGTCTGGGCCAAGGGGGCGTCCCCTATGGCTACACCTTC. Full variable domain (missing parts from reference TRBV7-7 and TRBJ1-2): GAGVSQSPRYKVTKRGQDVTLRCDPISSHATLYWYQQALGQGPEFLTYFNYEAQPDKSGLPSDRFSAERPEGSISTLTIQRTEQRDSAMYRCASSSWSLGQGGVPYGYTFGSGTRLTVV.

V is TRBV27 and J is TRBJ2-7; 7 bases agree with TRBD1. The ends lost 5 bases at V and 1 base at J; junction bases unmatched: 5. The CDR3 spans 14 residues. Germline V gene sequence: CDR1 MNHEY, CDR2 SMNVEV (reference sequence). The CDR3 protein is CASSPETGSYEQYF. CDR3 coding DNA: TGTGCCAGCAGTCCGGAGACAGGGTCCTACGAGCAGTACTTC.

The chain carries TRBV11-2 and TRBJ1-1; tentatively, D is TRBD1 (5 bases). V was trimmed by 1 base and J by 1 base, leaving 13 bases between them. This CDR3 has 16 residues. Germline V lookup: CDR1 SGHAT, CDR2 FQNNGV. The CDR3 DNA is TGTGCCAGCAGCTTAGTATCGGCAGGGCCGAACACTGAAGCTTTCTTT. It yields the protein CASSLVSAGPNTEAFF.

The DNA for the CDR3 is TGTGCCAGCAGCCAAGATGGGGACGTGGGGGGAGGGACAGATACGCAGTATTTT. Its translation is CASSQDGDVGGGTDTQYF. The chain carries TRBV4-2 and TRBJ2-3, with 7 nucleotides matching TRBD2. J gave up 3 bases and V 0 bases, and 12 bases lay outside the gene matches. The CDR3 runs 18 residues. Per the germline V gene, CDR1 is LGHNA and CDR2 is YNFKEQ.

Comment on this clone: The same CDR3 can be traced to other DNA sequences in this sample. V usage is TRBV6-5 and J usage is TRBJ1-2; D perhaps matches TRBD1 (5 bases). The CDR3 is 14 amino acids. Germline V CDR1 and CDR2: MNHEY, SVGAGI. The V end was cut by 5 bases, the J end by 5 bases, with 15 bases between. This CDR3 is CASSPGQGGYGYTF. CDR3 DNA sequence: TGTGCCAGCAGTCCCGGGCAGGGAGGGTATGGCTACACCTTC.

The genes are TRBV7-6 and TRBJ2-7; D gene uncertain. V gave up 1 base and J gave up 2 bases, with 9 bases separating them. Germline assignment: CDR1 SGHVS and CDR2 FNYEAQ. CDR3 length: 14 residues. The DNA of the CDR3 is TGTGCCAGCAGCTTAGACCCAGGAACCTACGAGCAGTACTTC. This sequence encodes CASSLDPGTYEQYF.

This chain joins TRBV27 and TRBJ1-1; TRBD1 matches 7 bases. CDR1 and CDR2 (germline): MNHEY, SMNVEV (reference sequence). The CDR3 extends over 12 amino acids. Trimming cost V 4 bases and J 11 bases; bases outside gene matches: 7. Here the CDR3 reads CASSSGGQLAFF. CDR3 DNA sequence: TGTGCCAGCAGTTCCGGGGGACAGTTGGCTTTCTTT.